This T cell receptor (beta chain) came from a study of long-term antiretroviral therapy in people with HIV. There are a few counts of this clone. This CDR3 region has 16 residues. The ends lost 5 bases at V and 5 bases at J; junction bases unmatched: 14. Germline values: CDR1 SEHNR, CDR2 FQNEAQ (reference sequence). Samples were assayed with immunoSEQ v3.0 at survey level. Measured with immunoSEQ multiplex PCR; TCRdb has only the in-frame clones, and not every one. The repertoire holds roughly 12,000 clones, with 75% to 85% as singletons. This receptor was taken from a man between 35 and 55 years old with HIV. This sequence joins TRBV7-9 and TRBJ1-2, with 7 bases aligning to TRBD1. Sequences were derived from unsorted PBMCs, sampled 3.4 years after starting antiretroviral therapy. CDR3 protein: CASSPHPGQGVYGYTF. The CDR3 region has the DNA TGTGCCAGCAGCCCACATCCCGGGCAGGGGGTTTATGGCTACACCTTC.